Listed here are 13 T cell receptor beta chains from one sample, sequenced in a study of OX40 agonist ivuxolimab in advanced cancers. Sequencing used immunoSEQ multiplex PCR; TCRdb keeps in-frame clones, though not all of them. The sample holds roughly 20,000 clones, 84% seen once. The sample was CD4+ or CD8+ T cells sorted from blood, taken in a trial of the OX40 agonist ivuxolimab. The receptors originated from an adult with an advanced solid tumor such as melanoma, head and neck, liver or kidney cancer.

The chain combines TRBV5-4 with TRBJ2-2; no definite D call. V lost 0 bases, J lost 3 bases, and 9 bases lay in between. Germline V gene sequence: CDR1 SGHNT, CDR2 YYREEE (reference sequence). The CDR3 runs to 15 residues. DNA of the CDR3: TGTGCCAGCAGCTTGGCCCGGGCGGACACCGGGGAGCTGTTTTTT. It specifies CASSLARADTGELFF.

The rearrangement links TRBV7-2 to TRBJ1-6; the match to TRBD1 covers 10 bases. Germline V gene sequence: CDR1 SGHTA, CDR2 FQGNSA. This CDR3 region has 17 residues. Trimming cost V 6 bases and J 7 bases; bases outside gene matches: 12. In DNA form, the CDR3 reads TGTGCCAGCAGTCGTGACAGGGGGCGCGGATGGAATTCACCCCTCCACTTT. It codes for CASSRDRGRGWNSPLHF.

This rearrangement joins TRBV6-1 to TRBJ1-2; D not certain. Germline V gene lookup returns CDR1 MNHNS and CDR2 SASEGT. This CDR3 is built from 13 residues. V was shortened by 8 bases and J by 5 bases, with 15 bases between the two germline ends. This CDR3 is CASLKGEVYGYTF. The DNA for the CDR3 is TGTGCCAGCTTAAAGGGTGAGGTATATGGCTACACCTTC.

The gene calls are TRBV7-9 and TRBJ1-6, with TRBD1 identical over 7 bases. The germline V gene encodes CDR1 SEHNR and CDR2 FQNEAQ (reference sequence). This CDR3 region has 15 residues. V was pared by 1 base and J by 6 bases, with 3 bases of the junction left unmatched. CDR3 in DNA: TGTGCCAGCAGCTTAGGGGGGACAGCTAATTCACCCCTCCACTTT. Its translation is CASSLGGTANSPLHF.

The count of this clone is one. V is TRBV5-1 and J is TRBJ1-3; D uncertain. Germline V gene sequence: CDR1 SGHRS, CDR2 YFSETQ. The V gene lost 0 bases and the J gene lost 0 bases, with 10 bases spanning the gap. The CDR3 length is 16 residues. CDR3 sequence reads: CASSLEADSSGNTIYF. The DNA of the CDR3 is TGCGCCAGCAGCTTGGAGGCGGATAGCTCTGGAAACACCATATATTTT.

About this clone: At one end, the junction sequence differs from germline, possibly due to a read error. The chain links TRBV6-1 to TRBJ2-7; 12 bases agree with TRBD1. The V gene's germline CDR1 is MNHNS and CDR2 SASEGT. This CDR3 has 16 residues. The CDR3 DNA reads as TGTGCCAGCAGTAAAGCCTCGGGACAGGGGGCTTACGAGCAGTACTTC. Its translation is CASSKASGQGAYEQYF.

The chain recombines TRBV10-2 with TRBJ1-2; D uncertain. Trimming removed 7 bases at V and 2 bases at J, with 14 bases between. Germline V gene lookup returns CDR1 WSHSY and CDR2 SAAADI. This CDR3 has 14 amino acids. For the CDR3, the DNA is TGCGCCAGCACTGCCGGCTCGGGGAACTATGGCTACACCTTC. This encodes CASTAGSGNYGYTF.

V and J are TRBV6-1 and TRBJ2-7; D is unresolved. The V gene's germline CDR1 is MNHNS and CDR2 SASEGT. The V end was cut by 3 bases, the J end by 3 bases, with 3 bases between. The CDR3 is 11 residues long. In DNA form, the CDR3 reads TGTGCCAGCAGTGATCTCTACGAGCAGTACTTC. Translating it yields CASSDLYEQYF.

The J gene is TRBJ1-1, the V gene TRBV5-8; no firm D call. The CDR3 consists of 15 residues. Germline lookup yields CDR1 SGHTS and CDR2 YDEGEE. The germline V and J ends were trimmed by 2 bases and 1 base, with 12 bases remaining between them. The CDR3 protein is CASSFGTDRNTEAFF. The CDR3 nucleotides read TGTGCCAGCAGCTTTGGTACGGACCGGAACACTGAAGCTTTCTTT.

The CDR3 bases are TGTGCCATCGGGGCCCGGGAGCGCTCCCAATACGAGCAGTACTTC. This sequence encodes CAIGARERSQYEQYF. The chain couples TRBV10-3 to TRBJ2-7; a weak D match, TRBD2 (6 bases). The ends were cut back, 8 bases at V and 4 bases at J, with 21 bases in the middle. The CDR3 contains 15 residues. Germline CDR1 and CDR2: ENHRY and SYGVKD.

The chain uses TRBV12-5 and TRBJ1-1; 12 nucleotides align to TRBD1. The germline V gene encodes CDR1 LGHNT and CDR2 FRNRAP. V trimming: 3 bases; J trimming: 3 bases; junction bases outside the gene matches: 26. The CDR3 covers 23 residues. The CDR3 DNA is TGTGCTAGTGGTTTCTCATCCCCTCTCCGGGGGACAGGGGGCCCCCTTGGCCACACTGAAGCTTTCTTT. It codes for CASGFSSPLRGTGGPLGHTEAFF.

The V and J genes are TRBV28 and TRBJ1-1; 9 nucleotides agree with TRBD1. V shed 7 bases and J 4 bases; nucleotides not matched to a gene: 13. Per germline, CDR1 MDHEN and CDR2 SYDVKM. The CDR3 is 16 amino acids. Here the CDR3 reads CASNLSGTGPFTEAFF. In DNA, the CDR3 is TGTGCCAGCAACTTATCCGGGACAGGGCCCTTCACTGAAGCTTTCTTT.

The chain carries TRBV28 and TRBJ1-2; the D gene is possibly TRBD1 (5 bases). The CDR3 is made up of 16 amino acids. V lost 6 bases and J 0 bases, leaving 17 bases between the germline ends. Per germline, CDR1 MDHEN and CDR2 SYDVKM. The CDR3 nucleotides read TGTGCCAGCAGCCTGGGGGGTACCCTTACTAACTATGGCTACACCTTC. This codes for CASSLGGTLTNYGYTF.